This T cell receptor beta chain came from a study of Ad26.COV2.S vaccination and SARS-CoV-2 variants listed by TCRdb under 2021. About the investigation overall: Vaccine-arm donors came from COV1001, a multicentre, randomized, double-blind, placebo-controlled phase I-IIa trial of Ad26.COV2.S in healthy adults. Ad26.COV2.S was administered intramuscularly at a dose of 5x10^10 or 1x10^11 viral particles, either as one shot or as two shots given 56 days apart. Sequencing of the TCRbeta repertoire served to evaluate the specificity and breadth of SARS-CoV-2-reactive T cell receptors following Ad26.COV2.S vaccination. A total of about 30 samples were included in the TCR-sequenced set, comprising about 20 Ad26.COV2.S vaccine recipients, 5 placebo recipients and 8 SARS-CoV-2 convalescent individuals. Trial participants were randomized into five groups of five: low-dose or high-dose Ad26.COV2.S given once or twice, or placebo on both occasions. Investigators remained blinded to trial group allocation during experiments and outcome assessment. The research as a whole found: Vaccine and placebo recipients had comparable non-spike TCR breadth, which fits with the vaccine containing only spike. After vaccination, substantial breadth of spike-specific CD8+ and CD4+ T cell responses was reported. The authors noted that total T cell responses may have been underestimated by the TCR breadth and depth analyses. Spike-specific TCR breadth was higher in Ad26.COV2.S recipients than in placebo recipients (P = 0.0014). The study was not powered to compare responses between vaccine doses or regimens.

The intended sense of this specimen's treatment or condition label: about 20 received Ad26.COV2.S at low or high dose, single or two shots; roughly 5 received placebo; per-sample allocation not given. For vaccine and placebo recipients, repertoires were sequenced using samples collected on day 63 after the first injection. Between 29 July and 7 August 2020, Cohort 1b enrolled some 25 adults aged 18-55 years at one site in Boston, USA. Ad26.COV2.S was a replication-incompetent adenovirus type 26 vector that expressed a prefusion-stabilized SARS-CoV-2 spike protein derived from the original Wuhan strain. This clone was counted between two and nine times. Its binding antigen is unknown. Base qualities are not provided; no much larger clone lies one nucleotide away. The immunoSEQ Assay was the method used to sequence TCRbeta CDR3 regions. After extraction, genomic DNA underwent amplification by bias-controlled multiplex PCR, followed by high-throughput sequencing. In the paper's pipeline: Collapsing and filtering of sequences were performed to quantify the absolute abundance of each unique TCRbeta CDR3 region. Usable DNA was measured by amplifying reference genes present in all nucleated cells, and TCRbeta template counts were normalized to that usable DNA to estimate T cell fraction. Repertoire TCRs were annotated as SARS-CoV-2-specific when V gene, CDR3 amino acid sequence and J gene were exactly matched to a known reactive TCR set. The reference SARS-CoV-2 TCR set was derived from MIRA and filtered for enrichment in COVID-19-positive ImmuneCODE repertoires, a step that removed public or cross-reactive TCRs. Drawing on the MIRA antigens, annotated TCRs were analysed further at the level of specific ORF or position within ORF. Breadth was defined as annotated unique rearrangements over total unique productive rearrangements; depth was the summed frequency of those rearrangements. Group comparisons of TCR breadth used two-sided Wilcoxon rank-sum tests. This immuneACCESS table, as held by TCRdb, lists in-frame sequences with V and J called but not all clones. Of the missing ones, under half trace to an unresolved V gene in checked studies; the others have no known cause. The D gene and trimming were derived from the DNA, and the V and J assignments and clone size from that table. Across this sample there are hundreds of thousands of clones, with about 90% seen only once. Approximately 3.4% of the sample lies in the top ten.

This clonotype originated in a person aged 18-65 years who received the Ad26.COV2.S COVID-19 vaccine or a placebo. The source was peripheral blood, collected in a trial of Ad26.COV2.S vaccine versus placebo.

The DNA sequence follows: TGTGCCAGCAGTACAATGACAGGGGAAGGCACTGAAGCTTTCTTT. This yields the protein CASSTMTGEGTEAFF. The chain links TRBV6-1 with TRBJ1-1; the junction holds 8 bases that match TRBD1. The CDR3, from cysteine to phenylalanine, totals 15 residues. The sequence is cut down to CDR3 DNA, 45 bases in frame from base 1. Germline trimming: 5 bases from V, 4 bases from J; junction bases outside gene matches: 9. Looking up the germline V gene yields CDR1 MNHNS and CDR2 SASEGT.